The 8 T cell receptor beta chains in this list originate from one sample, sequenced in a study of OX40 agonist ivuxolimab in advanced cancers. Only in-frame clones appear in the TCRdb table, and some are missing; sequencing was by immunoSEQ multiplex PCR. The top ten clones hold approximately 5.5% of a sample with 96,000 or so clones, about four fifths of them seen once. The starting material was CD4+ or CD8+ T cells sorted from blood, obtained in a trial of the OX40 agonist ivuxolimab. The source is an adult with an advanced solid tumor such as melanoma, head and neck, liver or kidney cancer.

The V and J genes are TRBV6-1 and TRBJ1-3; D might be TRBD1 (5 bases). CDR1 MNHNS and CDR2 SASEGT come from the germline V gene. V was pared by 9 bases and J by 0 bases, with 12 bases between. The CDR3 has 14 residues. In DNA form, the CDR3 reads TGTGCCAGAAGGGACGCCGACTCTGGAAACACCATATATTTT. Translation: CARRDADSGNTIYF.

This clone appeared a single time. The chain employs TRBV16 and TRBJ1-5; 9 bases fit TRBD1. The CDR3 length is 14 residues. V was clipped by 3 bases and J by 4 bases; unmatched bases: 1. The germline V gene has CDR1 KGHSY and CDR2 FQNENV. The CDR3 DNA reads TGTGCCAGCAGCCAGGGGACAGGGAATCAGCCCCAGCATTTT. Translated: CASSQGTGNQPQHF.

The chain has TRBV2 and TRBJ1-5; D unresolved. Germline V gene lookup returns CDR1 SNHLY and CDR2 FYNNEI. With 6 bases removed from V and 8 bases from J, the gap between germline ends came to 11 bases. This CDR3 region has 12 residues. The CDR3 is CASRENVEPQHF. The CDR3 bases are TGTGCCAGCAGGGAAAACGTGGAGCCCCAGCATTTT.

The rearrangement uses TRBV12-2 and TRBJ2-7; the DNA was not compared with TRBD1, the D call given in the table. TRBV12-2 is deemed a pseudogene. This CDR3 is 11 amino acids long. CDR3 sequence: CASRLALEQYF. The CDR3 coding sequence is TGTGCAAGTCGCTTGGCCCTGGAGCAGTACTTC.

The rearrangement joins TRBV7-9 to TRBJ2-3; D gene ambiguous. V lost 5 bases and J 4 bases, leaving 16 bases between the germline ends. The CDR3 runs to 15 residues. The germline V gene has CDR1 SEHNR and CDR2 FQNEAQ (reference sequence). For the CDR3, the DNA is TGTGCCAGCAGCCAACGGATTACCGACTCAGATACGCAGTATTTT. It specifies CASSQRITDSDTQYF.

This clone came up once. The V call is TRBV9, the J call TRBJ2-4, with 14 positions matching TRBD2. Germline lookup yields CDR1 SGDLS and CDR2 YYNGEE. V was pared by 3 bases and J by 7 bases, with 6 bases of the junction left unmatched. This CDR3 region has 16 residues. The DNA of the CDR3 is TGTGCCAGCAGCGAATCCGGGACTAGCGGGAGTAACATTCAGTACTTC. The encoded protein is CASSESGTSGSNIQYF.

CDR3 sequence (DNA): TGTGCCAGCAGCTTGGGGACGAACACTGAAGCTTTCTTT. Protein product: CASSLGTNTEAFF. The J gene is TRBJ1-1, the V gene TRBV7-8; D may be TRBD1 (5 bases). Trimming left V 3 bases short and J 1 base short, with 6 bases between. The CDR3 spans 13 residues. The germline gives CDR1 SGHVS, CDR2 FQNEAQ.

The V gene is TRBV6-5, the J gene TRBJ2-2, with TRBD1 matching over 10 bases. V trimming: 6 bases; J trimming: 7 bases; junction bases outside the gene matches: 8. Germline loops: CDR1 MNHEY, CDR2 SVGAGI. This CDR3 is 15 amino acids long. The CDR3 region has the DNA TGTGCCAGCAGCCGACAGGGGGCGAGGGACGGGGAGCTGTTTTTT. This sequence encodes CASSRQGARDGELFF.